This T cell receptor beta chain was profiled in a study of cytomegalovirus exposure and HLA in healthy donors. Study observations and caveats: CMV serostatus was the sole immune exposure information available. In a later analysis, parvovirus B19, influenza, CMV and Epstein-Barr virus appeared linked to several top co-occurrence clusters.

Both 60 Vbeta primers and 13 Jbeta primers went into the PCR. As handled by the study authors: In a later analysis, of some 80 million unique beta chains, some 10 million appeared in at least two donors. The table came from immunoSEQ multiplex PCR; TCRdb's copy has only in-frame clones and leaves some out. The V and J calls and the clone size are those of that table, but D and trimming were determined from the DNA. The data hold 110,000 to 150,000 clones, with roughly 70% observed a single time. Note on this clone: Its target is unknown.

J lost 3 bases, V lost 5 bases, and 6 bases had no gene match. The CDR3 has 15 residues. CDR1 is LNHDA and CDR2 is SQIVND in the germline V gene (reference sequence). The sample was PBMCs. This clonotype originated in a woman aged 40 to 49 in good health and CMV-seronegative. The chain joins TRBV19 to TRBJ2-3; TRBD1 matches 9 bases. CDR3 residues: CASSSRTGVTDTQYF. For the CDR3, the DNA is TGTGCCAGTAGTTCCCGGACAGGGGTAACAGATACGCAGTATTTT.